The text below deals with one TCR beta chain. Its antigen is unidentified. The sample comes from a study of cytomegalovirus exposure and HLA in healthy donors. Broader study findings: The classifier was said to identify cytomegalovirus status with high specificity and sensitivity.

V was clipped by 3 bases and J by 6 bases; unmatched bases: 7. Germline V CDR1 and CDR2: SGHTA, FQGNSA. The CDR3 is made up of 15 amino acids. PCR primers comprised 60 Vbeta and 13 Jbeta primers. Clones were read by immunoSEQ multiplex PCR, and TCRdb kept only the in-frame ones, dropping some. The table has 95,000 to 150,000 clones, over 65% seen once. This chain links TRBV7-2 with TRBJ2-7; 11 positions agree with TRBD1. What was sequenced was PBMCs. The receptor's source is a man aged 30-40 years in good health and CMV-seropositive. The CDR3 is CASSFWDRGKAEQYF. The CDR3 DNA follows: TGTGCCAGCAGCTTCTGGGACAGGGGGAAGGCCGAGCAGTACTTC.